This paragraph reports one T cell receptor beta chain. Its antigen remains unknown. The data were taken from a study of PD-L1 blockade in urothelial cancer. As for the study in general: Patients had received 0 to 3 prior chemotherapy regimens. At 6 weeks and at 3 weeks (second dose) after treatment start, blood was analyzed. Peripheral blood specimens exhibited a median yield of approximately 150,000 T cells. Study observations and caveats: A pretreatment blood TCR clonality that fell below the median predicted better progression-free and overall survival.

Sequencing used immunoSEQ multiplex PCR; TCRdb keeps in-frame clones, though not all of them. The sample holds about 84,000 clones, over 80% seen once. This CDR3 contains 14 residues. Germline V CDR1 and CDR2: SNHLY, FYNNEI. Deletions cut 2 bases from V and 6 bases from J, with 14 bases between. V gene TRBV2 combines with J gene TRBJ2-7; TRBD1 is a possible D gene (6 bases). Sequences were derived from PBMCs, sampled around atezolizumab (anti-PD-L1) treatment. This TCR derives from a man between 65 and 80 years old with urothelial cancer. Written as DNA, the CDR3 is TGTGCCAGCAGTGAAAATTGGCAGGGGAGCGAGCAGTACTTC. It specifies CASSENWQGSEQYF.